The 29 T cell receptor beta chains reported below all come from one sample, sequenced in a study of T cell responses to AZD1222 COVID-19 vaccine. Clones were sequenced by immunoSEQ multiplex PCR, and TCRdb holds only the in-frame ones, with some missing. In the table there are around 160,000 clones, 92% of which are singletons. The sequencing used peripheral blood, collected 28 days after the second AZD1222 dose. These TCRs come from an adult who received the AZD1222 COVID-19 vaccine.

The chain has TRBV29-1 and TRBJ2-5; 9 bases line up with TRBD1. This CDR3 spans 14 amino acids. The germline V gene encodes CDR1 SQVTM and CDR2 ANQGSEA. Germline trimming cut 6 bases from V and 0 bases from J; bases unmatched to any gene: 5. The CDR3 loop reads CSVATGGYQETQYF. CDR3 DNA: TGCAGCGTAGCGACAGGGGGGTACCAAGAGACCCAGTACTTC.

The V and J genes are TRBV30 and TRBJ1-3; D unclear. The germline CDR1 and CDR2 sequences are GTSNPN and SVGIG (reference sequence). V was clipped by 3 bases and J by 0 bases, with 6 bases between them. The CDR3 totals 13 residues. Here the CDR3 DNA reads TGTGCCTGGAGCGTGAGCTCTGGAAACACCATATATTTT. Amino acid sequence: CAWSVSSGNTIYF.

The chain couples TRBV10-1 to TRBJ1-5; D possibly corresponds to TRBD1 (6 bases). Germline V gene lookup returns CDR1 WNHNN and CDR2 SYGVQD (reference sequence). The CDR3 totals 15 residues. The V end lost 10 bases, the J end lost 1 base, and 17 bases lay between the germline ends. The CDR3 loop is CATPQGIGSNQPQHF. In nucleotides, the CDR3 is TGCGCCACCCCCCAGGGGATCGGGAGCAATCAGCCCCAGCATTTT.

This chain uses TRBV2 with TRBJ2-1; D remains ambiguous. The CDR3 has 13 residues. In germline, CDR1 is SNHLY, CDR2 FYNNEI. V gave up 4 bases and J gave up 2 bases, with 6 bases separating them. The CDR3 bases are TGTGCCAGCAGTGTTAACACCTACAATGAGCAGTTCTTC. It is translated as CASSVNTYNEQFF.

The CDR3 DNA reads TGTGCCAGCAGTTACGGGGGCAGTGACAACTACAATGAGCAGTTCTTC. This translates into CASSYGGSDNYNEQFF. V usage is TRBV6-2 or TRBV6-3 and J usage is TRBJ2-1, with a weak D call TRBD1 (6 bases). This CDR3 has 16 amino acids. V lost 2 bases and J 3 bases, leaving 14 bases between the germline ends. Germline V gives CDR1 MNHEY, CDR2 SVGEGT.

This chain connects TRBV6-5 to TRBJ2-7; 9 nucleotides match TRBD1. The CDR3 is 15 residues long. The germline V gene has CDR1 MNHEY and CDR2 SVGAGI. J gave up 3 bases and V 2 bases, and 5 bases lay outside the gene matches. CDR3 amino acids: CASSYRDRALYEQYF. For the CDR3, the DNA is TGTGCCAGCAGTTACAGGGACAGGGCTCTCTACGAGCAGTACTTC.

This chain uses TRBV19 with TRBJ2-7; 10 bases fit TRBD1. V trimming: 3 bases; J trimming: 3 bases; junction bases outside the gene matches: 2. The CDR3 extends over 14 amino acids. CDR1 and CDR2 (germline): LNHDA, SQIVND (reference sequence). CDR3 region: CASSMGDRGYEQYF. The CDR3 bases are TGTGCCAGTAGTATGGGGGACAGGGGCTACGAGCAGTACTTC.

The chain recombines TRBV5-7 with TRBJ2-6; D unclear. TRBV5-7 is treated as an ORF (open reading frame) with a function not yet certain. The length of the CDR3 is 15 residues. The V end lost 0 bases, the J end lost 4 bases, and 8 bases lay between the germline ends. CDR3 bases: TGTGCCAGCAGCTTGGAAGCCATAGGGGCCAACGTCCTGACTTTC. Protein product: CASSLEAIGANVLTF.

This clone was detected only once. The chain combines TRBV2 with TRBJ1-4; maybe TRBD1 (5 bases). The CDR3 has 14 residues. The germline gives CDR1 SNHLY, CDR2 FYNNEI. Trimming removed 2 bases from V and 8 bases from J, with 12 bases in between. CDR3 in DNA: TGTGCCAGCAGTGAAAGGGGTGGGCGAGAAAAACTGTTTTTT. Translated, it gives CASSERGGREKLFF.

The rearrangement links TRBV9 to TRBJ1-2, with unresolved D. Germline V gives CDR1 SGDLS, CDR2 YYNGEE. The CDR3 is 14 amino acids. Trimming took off 0 bases at V and 7 bases at J, with 13 bases between the two ends. CDR3 bases: TGTGCCAGCAGCGTAGGGGTGGATGAAGGTGGCTACACCTTC. It is translated as CASSVGVDEGGYTF.

V is TRBV10-1 and J is TRBJ2-3; D is unresolved. Germline lookup yields CDR1 WNHNN and CDR2 SYGVQD (reference sequence). V was shortened by 11 bases and J by 8 bases, with 20 bases between the two germline ends. The CDR3 sequence is 13 residues long. CDR3 DNA: TGCGCCCAAATACTGACGGCCTGGGGTACGCAGTATTTT. Protein sequence: CAQILTAWGTQYF.

On this clone itself: Other DNA sequences in the same sample also yield this CDR3. The chain has TRBV18 and TRBJ2-7; 7 bases fit TRBD2. Germline V gives CDR1 KGHSH, CDR2 LQKENI. V lost 0 bases and J lost 5; bases outside the gene matches: 1. CDR3 length equals 13 residues. DNA for the CDR3: TGTGCCAGCTCACCACCCGCGGGAGACGAGCAGTACTTC. It yields the protein CASSPPAGDEQYF.

This clone was observed a handful of times. This sequence joins TRBV18 and TRBJ2-2; D gene unclear. Trimming shortened V by 3 bases and J by 3 bases, and 2 bases separated the two germline ends. This CDR3 is built from 12 residues. The germline V gene encodes CDR1 KGHSH and CDR2 LQKENI. The CDR3 protein is CASSPYTGELFF. The CDR3 region has the DNA TGTGCCAGCTCACCGTACACCGGGGAGCTGTTTTTT. Full variable domain (outside the CDR3, taken from reference TRBV18 and TRBJ2-2): NAGVMQNPRHLVRRRGQEARLRCSPMKGHSHVYWYRQLPEEGLKFMVYLQKENIIDESGMPKERFSAEFPKEGPSILRIQQVVRGDSAAYFCASSPYTGELFFGEGSRLTVL.

The CDR3 loop is CAISSPTSGLYNEQFF. Here the CDR3 DNA reads TGTGCCATCAGTTCGCCGACTAGCGGACTTTACAATGAGCAGTTCTTC. The chain links TRBV10-3 to TRBJ2-1, with 9 bases lining up with TRBD2. The J segment lost 4 bases and the V segment lost 5 bases, leaving 9 bases of the junction unmatched. The CDR3 is 16 amino acids. CDR1 ENHRY and CDR2 SYGVKD come from the germline V gene.

The V call is TRBV7-6, the J call TRBJ1-2, with D unresolved. The V end lost 6 bases, the J end lost 0 bases, and 14 bases lay between the germline ends. This CDR3 comprises 15 residues. Germline V lookup: CDR1 SGHVS, CDR2 FNYEAQ. The CDR3 spells CASSLRPGANYGYTF. The CDR3 DNA follows: TGTGCCAGCAGTCTAAGGCCGGGAGCTAACTATGGCTACACCTTC.

V and J are TRBV18 and TRBJ1-5; weak D call: TRBD1 (5 bases). This CDR3 has 13 amino acids. V lost 4 bases and J lost 4, with 8 bases in between. Germline CDR1 KGHSH, CDR2 LQKENI. The CDR3 bases are TGTGCCAGCTCACGACAGCAAAATCAGCCCCAGCATTTT. It translates to CASSRQQNQPQHF.

V usage is TRBV14 and J usage is TRBJ1-1; possible D gene TRBD1, 5 bases. Germline-derived CDR1 and CDR2 are SGHDN and FVKESK. The V end lost 4 bases, the J end lost 6 bases, and 15 bases lay between the germline ends. This CDR3 is 14 amino acids long. CDR3 residues: CASSPRGARPEAFF. The CDR3 coding sequence is TGTGCCAGCAGCCCGCGCGGGGCGAGACCTGAAGCTTTCTTT.

This clone was seen just once. This chain joins TRBV10-3 and TRBJ1-1, with 9 bases fitting TRBD1. V shed 7 bases, J shed 2 bases, and the junction held 5 bases outside the gene matches. Germline CDR1 and CDR2: ENHRY and SYGVKD. The CDR3 totals 14 residues. The CDR3 protein is CAITWDRANTEAFF. The DNA of the CDR3 is TGTGCCATCACCTGGGACAGGGCTAACACTGAAGCTTTCTTT.

The chain joins TRBV29-1 to TRBJ1-2, with TRBD1 matching over 8 bases. V dropped 4 bases and J dropped 7; count of bases not matched to a gene: 2. Germline CDR1 reads SQVTM; CDR2 reads ANQGSEA. This CDR3 comprises 11 residues. CDR3 sequence reads: CSVGGQAGYTF. Written as DNA, the CDR3 is TGCAGCGTTGGGGGACAGGCTGGCTACACCTTC.

This clone was seen only once. This chain joins TRBV6-6 and TRBJ1-5; 10 bases are a match to TRBD1. This CDR3 region has 16 residues. J was trimmed by 6 bases and V by 7 bases; bases with no gene match: 12. Germline V gene lookup returns CDR1 MNHNY and CDR2 SVGAGI (reference sequence). CDR3 in DNA: TGTGCCAGCACCCCAATAGACAGGGGGCTTGCTCAGCCCCAGCATTTT. It translates to CASTPIDRGLAQPQHF.

The chain carries TRBV27 and TRBJ2-5; 7 bases are a match to TRBD2. The germline gives CDR1 MNHEY, CDR2 SMNVEV (reference sequence). CDR3 length equals 14 residues. Germline trimming cut 6 bases from V and 10 bases from J; bases unmatched to any gene: 14. CDR3: CASSPWTAGGDQYF. CDR3 in DNA: TGTGCCAGCAGCCCGTGGACCGCTGGGGGGGACCAGTACTTC.

The chain carries TRBV5-1 and TRBJ2-1, with TRBD2 matching 12 bases. Germline lookup yields CDR1 SGHRS and CDR2 YFSETQ. This CDR3 is 15 amino acids long. With V trimmed by 2 bases and J by 7 bases, 4 bases remained unmatched. CDR3 DNA: TGCGCCAGCAGCTTAGGACTAGCGGGGAGTAATGAGCAGTTCTTC. This encodes CASSLGLAGSNEQFF.

The chain uses TRBV7-9 and TRBJ2-7; TRBD1 matches at 8 bases. The CDR3 has 16 amino acids. J gave up 3 bases and V 5 bases, and 12 bases lay outside the gene matches. The germline CDR1 and CDR2 sequences are SEHNR and FQNEAQ (reference sequence). The CDR3 reads CASSGGSRTGSYEQYF. CDR3 sequence (DNA): TGTGCCAGCAGCGGGGGGTCACGGACAGGGAGCTACGAGCAGTACTTC.

The gene calls are TRBV7-2 and TRBJ2-3; 7 positions agree with TRBD2. This CDR3 comprises 13 residues. Germline CDR1 and CDR2: SGHTA and FQGNSA. J gave up 6 bases and V 4 bases, and 4 bases lay outside the gene matches. CDR3 residues: CASSWGGADTQYF. The CDR3 region has the DNA TGTGCCAGCAGCTGGGGGGGAGCCGATACGCAGTATTTT.

The genes are TRBV21-1 and TRBJ1-5; whether TRBD1, the table's D call, matches the DNA was not checked. TRBV21-1 counts as a pseudogene. The CDR3 consists of 15 residues. For the CDR3, the DNA is TGTGCCAGCAGCAACTCACCAGGGGCCCCTTGGCCCCAGCATTTT. It translates to CASSNSPGAPWPQHF.

This clone showed up just once. The chain recombines TRBV7-9 with TRBJ1-1; 7 bases are a match to TRBD1. This CDR3 region has 15 residues. From germline, CDR1 is SEHNR and CDR2 FQNEAQ (reference sequence). The trim removed 2 bases at V and 2 bases at J, leaving 5 bases unmatched. The CDR3 loop is CASSLTSGGNTEAFF. As DNA, the CDR3 is TGTGCCAGCAGCTTAACTTCAGGGGGTAACACTGAAGCTTTCTTT.

The chain links TRBV19 to TRBJ2-3, with 8 bases identical to TRBD1. V lost 5 bases and J lost 2; bases outside the gene matches: 6. The CDR3 covers 15 residues. Germline-derived CDR1 and CDR2 are LNHDA and SQIVND (reference sequence). Here the CDR3 reads CASSPKQGVTDTQYF. For the CDR3, the DNA is TGTGCCAGTAGTCCAAAACAGGGGGTCACAGATACGCAGTATTTT.

V gene TRBV2 combines with J gene TRBJ2-3, with D maybe TRBD1 (7 bases). V lost 4 bases and J lost 6, with 14 bases in between. CDR3 length equals 14 residues. In germline, CDR1 is SNHLY, CDR2 FYNNEI. This chain's CDR3 is CASSGRRGLDTQYF. The CDR3 DNA sequence: TGTGCCAGCAGTGGGAGGAGGGGGCTTGATACGCAGTATTTT.

This chain links TRBV19 with TRBJ1-4; 8 nucleotides line up with TRBD1. Germline V gene data show CDR1 as LNHDA and CDR2 as SQIVND (reference sequence). Trimming cost V 4 bases and J 13 bases; bases outside gene matches: 8. The CDR3 sequence is 13 residues long. The CDR3: CASSTRDRLGLFF. CDR3 coding DNA: TGTGCCAGTAGTACTCGGGACAGGCTAGGACTGTTTTTT.